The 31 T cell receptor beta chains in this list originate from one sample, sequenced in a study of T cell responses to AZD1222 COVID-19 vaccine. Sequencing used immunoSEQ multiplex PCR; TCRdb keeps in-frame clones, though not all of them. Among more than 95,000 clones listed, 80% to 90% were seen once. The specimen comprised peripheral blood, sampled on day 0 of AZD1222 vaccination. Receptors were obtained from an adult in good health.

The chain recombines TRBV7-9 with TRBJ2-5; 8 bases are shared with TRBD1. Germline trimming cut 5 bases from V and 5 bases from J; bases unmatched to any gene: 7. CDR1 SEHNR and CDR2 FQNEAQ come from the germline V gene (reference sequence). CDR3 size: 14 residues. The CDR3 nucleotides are TGTGCCAGCAGCCACAGACAGGGGACGGAGACCCAGTACTTC. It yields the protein CASSHRQGTETQYF.

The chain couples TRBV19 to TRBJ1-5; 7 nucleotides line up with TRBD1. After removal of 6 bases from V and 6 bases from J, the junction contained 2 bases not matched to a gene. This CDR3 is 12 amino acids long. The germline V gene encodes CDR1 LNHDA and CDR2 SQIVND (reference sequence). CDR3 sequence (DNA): TGTGCCAGTAGGACAGGGAGTCAGCCCCAGCATTTT. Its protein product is CASRTGSQPQHF.

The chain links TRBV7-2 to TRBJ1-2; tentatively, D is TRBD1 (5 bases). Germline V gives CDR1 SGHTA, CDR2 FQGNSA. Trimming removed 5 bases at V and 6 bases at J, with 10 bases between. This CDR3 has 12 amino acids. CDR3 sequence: CASSGSGHGYTF. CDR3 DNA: TGTGCCAGCAGCGGCTCAGGGCATGGCTACACCTTC. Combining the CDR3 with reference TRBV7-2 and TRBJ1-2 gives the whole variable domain GAGVSQSPSNKVTEKGKDVELRCDPISGHTALYWYRQSLGQGLEFLIYFQGNSAPDKSGLPSDRFSAERTGGSVSTLTIQRTQQEDSAVYLCASSGSGHGYTFGSGTRLTVV.

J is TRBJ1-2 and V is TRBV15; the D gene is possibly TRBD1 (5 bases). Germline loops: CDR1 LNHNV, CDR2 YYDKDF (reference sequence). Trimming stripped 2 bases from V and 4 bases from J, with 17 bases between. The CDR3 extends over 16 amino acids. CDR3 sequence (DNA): TGTGCCACCAGCAGACCGGGGGAGGCAGGAACCTATGGCTACACCTTC. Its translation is CATSRPGEAGTYGYTF.

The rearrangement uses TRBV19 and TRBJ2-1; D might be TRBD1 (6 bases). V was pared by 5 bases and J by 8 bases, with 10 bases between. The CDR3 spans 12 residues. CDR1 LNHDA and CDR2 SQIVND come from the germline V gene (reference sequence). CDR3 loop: CASSPRQDEQFF. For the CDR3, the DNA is TGTGCCAGTAGTCCTCGACAGGATGAGCAGTTCTTC.

CDR3 amino acids: CASSKRALRGRVFYGYTF. Here the CDR3 DNA reads TGTGCCAGCAGCAAAAGAGCGTTAAGGGGAAGGGTTTTTTATGGCTACACCTTC. This sequence joins TRBV21-1 and TRBJ1-2; the table's D call, TRBD1, has no DNA check behind it. TRBV21-1 is a documented pseudogene. This CDR3 spans 18 amino acids.

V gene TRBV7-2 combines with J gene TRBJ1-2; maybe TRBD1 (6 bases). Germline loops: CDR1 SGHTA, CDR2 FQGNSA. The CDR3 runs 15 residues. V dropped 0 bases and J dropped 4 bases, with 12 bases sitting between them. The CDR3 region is CASSLANRVSYGYTF. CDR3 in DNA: TGTGCCAGCAGCTTAGCGAACAGGGTATCCTATGGCTACACCTTC.

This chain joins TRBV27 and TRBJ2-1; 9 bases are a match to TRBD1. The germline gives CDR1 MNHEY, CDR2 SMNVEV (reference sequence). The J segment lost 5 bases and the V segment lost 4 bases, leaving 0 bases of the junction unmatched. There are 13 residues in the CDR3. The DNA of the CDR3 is TGTGCCAGCAGTTGGGACAGGGACAATGAGCAGTTCTTC. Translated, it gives CASSWDRDNEQFF.

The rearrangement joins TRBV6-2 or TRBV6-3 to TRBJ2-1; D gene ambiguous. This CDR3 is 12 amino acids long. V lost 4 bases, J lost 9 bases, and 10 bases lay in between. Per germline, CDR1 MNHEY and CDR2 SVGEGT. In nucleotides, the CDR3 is TGTGCCAGCAGTTGGCCCTACGCTGAGCAGTTCTTC. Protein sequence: CASSWPYAEQFF.

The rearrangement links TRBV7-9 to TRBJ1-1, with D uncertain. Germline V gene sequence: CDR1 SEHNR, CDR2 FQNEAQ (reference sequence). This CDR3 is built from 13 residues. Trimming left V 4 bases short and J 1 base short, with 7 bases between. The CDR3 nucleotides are TGTGCCAGCAGCTCGTCAGGGAACACTGAAGCTTTCTTT. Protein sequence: CASSSSGNTEAFF. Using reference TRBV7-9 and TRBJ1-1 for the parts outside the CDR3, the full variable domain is DTGVSQNPRHKITKRGQNVTFRCDPISEHNRLYWYRQTLGQGPEFLTYFQNEAQLEKSRLLSDRFSAERPKGSFSTLEIQRTEQGDSAMYLCASSSSGNTEAFFGQGTRLTVV.

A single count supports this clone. The CDR3 region has the DNA TGTGCCAGCAGTAATAACAGGGTTGGTCAGCCCCAGCATTTT. It specifies CASSNNRVGQPQHF. The rearrangement links TRBV6-2 or TRBV6-3 to TRBJ1-5, with D maybe TRBD1 (6 bases). With 5 bases removed from V and 6 bases from J, the gap between germline ends came to 14 bases. CDR1 is MNHEY and CDR2 is SVGEGT in the germline V gene. The CDR3 is 14 residues long.

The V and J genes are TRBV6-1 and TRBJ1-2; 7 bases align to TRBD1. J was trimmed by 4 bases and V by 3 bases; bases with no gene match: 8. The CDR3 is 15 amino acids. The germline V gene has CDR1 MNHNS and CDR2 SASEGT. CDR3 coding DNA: TGTGCCAGCAGTGATTCCGGGACAGCGAGCTATGGCTACACCTTC. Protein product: CASSDSGTASYGYTF.

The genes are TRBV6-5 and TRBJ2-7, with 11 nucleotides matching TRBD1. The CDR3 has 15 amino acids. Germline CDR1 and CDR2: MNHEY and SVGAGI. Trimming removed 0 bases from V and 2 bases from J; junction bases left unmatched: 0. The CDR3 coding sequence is TGTGCCAGCAGTTACTCGGACAGGGGGCCCTACGAGCAGTACTTC. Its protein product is CASSYSDRGPYEQYF.

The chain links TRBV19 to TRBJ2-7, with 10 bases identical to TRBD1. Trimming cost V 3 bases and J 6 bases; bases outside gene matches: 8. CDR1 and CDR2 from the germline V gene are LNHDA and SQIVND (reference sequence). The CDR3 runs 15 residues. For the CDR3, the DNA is TGTGCCAGTAGTATGGTCGGGACAGGGGTTGCCGAGCAGTACTTC. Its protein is CASSMVGTGVAEQYF.

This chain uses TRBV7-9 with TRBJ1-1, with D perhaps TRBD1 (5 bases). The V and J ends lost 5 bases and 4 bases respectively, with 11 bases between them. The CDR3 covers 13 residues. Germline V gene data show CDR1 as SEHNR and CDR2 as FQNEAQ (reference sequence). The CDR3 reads CASSLGVITEAFF. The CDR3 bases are TGTGCCAGCAGCCTAGGGGTTATCACTGAAGCTTTCTTT.

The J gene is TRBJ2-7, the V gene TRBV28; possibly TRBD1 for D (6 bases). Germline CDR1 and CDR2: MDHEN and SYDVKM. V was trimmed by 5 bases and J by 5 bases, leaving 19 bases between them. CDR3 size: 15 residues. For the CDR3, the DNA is TGTGCCAGCAGTCGTGGACAGATGGTATTAGACGAGCAGTACTTC. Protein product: CASSRGQMVLDEQYF.

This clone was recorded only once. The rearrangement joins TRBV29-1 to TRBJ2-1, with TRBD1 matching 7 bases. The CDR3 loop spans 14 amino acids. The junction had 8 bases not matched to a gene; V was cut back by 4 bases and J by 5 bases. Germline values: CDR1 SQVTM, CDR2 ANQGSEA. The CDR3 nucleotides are TGCAGCGTTGTAAGGTGGCAGGGGGACAATGAGCAGTTCTTC. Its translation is CSVVRWQGDNEQFF.

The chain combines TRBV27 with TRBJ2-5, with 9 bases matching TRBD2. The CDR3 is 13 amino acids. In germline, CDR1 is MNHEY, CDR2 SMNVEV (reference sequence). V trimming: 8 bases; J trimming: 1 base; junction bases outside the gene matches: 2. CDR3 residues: CASGGLAQETQYF. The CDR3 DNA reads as TGTGCCAGCGGGGGACTAGCCCAAGAGACCCAGTACTTC.

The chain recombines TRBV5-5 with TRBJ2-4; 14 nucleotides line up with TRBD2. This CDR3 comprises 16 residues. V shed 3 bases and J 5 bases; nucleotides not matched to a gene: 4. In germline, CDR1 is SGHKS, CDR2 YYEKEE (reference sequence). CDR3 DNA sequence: TGTGCCAGCAGCTATGGACTAGCGGGGGGCCAAAACATTCAGTACTTC. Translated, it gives CASSYGLAGGQNIQYF.

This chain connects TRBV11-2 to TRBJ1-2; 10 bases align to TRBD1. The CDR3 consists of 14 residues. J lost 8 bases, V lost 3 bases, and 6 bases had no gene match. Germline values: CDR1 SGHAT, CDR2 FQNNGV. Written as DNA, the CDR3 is TGTGCCAGCAGCTTGAGACAGGGGGCATGGGGCTACACCTTC. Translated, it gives CASSLRQGAWGYTF.

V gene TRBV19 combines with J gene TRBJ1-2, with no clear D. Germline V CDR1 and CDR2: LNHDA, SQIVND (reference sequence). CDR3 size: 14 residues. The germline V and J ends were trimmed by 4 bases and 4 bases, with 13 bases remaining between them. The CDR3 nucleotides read TGTGCCAGTAGTACCCGGGTTGGGAGCTATGGCTACACCTTC. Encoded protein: CASSTRVGSYGYTF. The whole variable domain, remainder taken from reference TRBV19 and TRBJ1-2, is DGGITQSPKYLFRKEGQNVTLSCEQNLNHDAMYWYRQDPGQGLRLIYYSQIVNDFQKGDIAEGYSVSREKKESFPLTVTSAQKNPTAFYLCASSTRVGSYGYTFGSGTRLTVV.

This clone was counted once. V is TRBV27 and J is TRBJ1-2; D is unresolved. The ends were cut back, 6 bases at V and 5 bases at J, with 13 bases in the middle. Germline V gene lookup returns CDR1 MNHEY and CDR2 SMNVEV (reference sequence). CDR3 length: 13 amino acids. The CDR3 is CASRRVEAYGYTF. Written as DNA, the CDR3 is TGTGCCAGCAGAAGGGTCGAGGCTTATGGCTACACCTTC.

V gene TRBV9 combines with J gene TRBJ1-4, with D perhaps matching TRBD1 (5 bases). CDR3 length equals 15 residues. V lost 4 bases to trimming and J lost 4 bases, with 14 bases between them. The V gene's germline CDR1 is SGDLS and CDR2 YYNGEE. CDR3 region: CASSSEGRLNEKLFF. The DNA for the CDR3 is TGTGCCAGCAGCTCAGAGGGACGGCTTAATGAAAAACTGTTTTTT.

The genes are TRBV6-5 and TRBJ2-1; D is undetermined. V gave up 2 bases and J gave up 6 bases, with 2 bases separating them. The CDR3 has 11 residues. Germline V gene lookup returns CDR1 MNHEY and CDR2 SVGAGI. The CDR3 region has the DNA TGTGCCAGCAGTTACGGCAATGAGCAGTTCTTC. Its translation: CASSYGNEQFF.

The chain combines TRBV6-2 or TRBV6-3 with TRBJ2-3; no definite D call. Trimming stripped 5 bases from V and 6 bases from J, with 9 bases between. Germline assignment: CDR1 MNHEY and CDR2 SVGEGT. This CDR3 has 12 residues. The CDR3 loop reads CASSRYGDTQYF. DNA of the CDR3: TGTGCCAGCAGTCGATATGGTGATACGCAGTATTTT.

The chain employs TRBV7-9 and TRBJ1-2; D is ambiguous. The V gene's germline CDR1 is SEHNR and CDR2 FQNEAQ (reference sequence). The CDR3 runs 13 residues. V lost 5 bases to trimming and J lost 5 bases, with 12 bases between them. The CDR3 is CASSTQRTYGYTF. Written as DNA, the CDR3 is TGTGCCAGCAGCACTCAGAGGACTTATGGCTACACCTTC.

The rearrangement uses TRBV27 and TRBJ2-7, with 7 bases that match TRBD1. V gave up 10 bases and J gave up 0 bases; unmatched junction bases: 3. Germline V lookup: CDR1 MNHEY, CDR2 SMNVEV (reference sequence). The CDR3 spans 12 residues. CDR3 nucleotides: TGTGCCACCAGGGGGTTCTCCTACGAGCAGTACTTC. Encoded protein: CATRGFSYEQYF.

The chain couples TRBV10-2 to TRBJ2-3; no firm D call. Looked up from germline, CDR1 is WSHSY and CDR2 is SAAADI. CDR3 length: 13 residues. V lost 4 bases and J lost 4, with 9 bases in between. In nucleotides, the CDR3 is TGCGCCAGCAGTGGAGGCCCAGCAGATACGCAGTATTTT. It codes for CASSGGPADTQYF.

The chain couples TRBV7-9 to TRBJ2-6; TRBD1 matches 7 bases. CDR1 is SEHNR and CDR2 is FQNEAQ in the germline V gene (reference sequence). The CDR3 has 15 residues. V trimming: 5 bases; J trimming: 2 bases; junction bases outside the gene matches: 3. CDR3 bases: TGTGCCAGCAGCCCCGACAGGGCTGGGGCCAACGTCCTGACTTTC. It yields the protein CASSPDRAGANVLTF. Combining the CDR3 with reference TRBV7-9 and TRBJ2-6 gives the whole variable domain DTGVSQNPRHKITKRGQNVTFRCDPISEHNRLYWYRQTLGQGPEFLTYFQNEAQLEKSRLLSDRFSAERPKGSFSTLEIQRTEQGDSAMYLCASSPDRAGANVLTFGAGSRLTVL.

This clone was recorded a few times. The CDR3: CASSPSGGYGYTF. The CDR3 nucleotides read TGTGCCAGCAGTCCCTCAGGGGGTTACGGCTACACCTTC. The chain has TRBV6-4 and TRBJ1-2; 7 nucleotides match TRBD1. This CDR3 is 13 amino acids long. The germline gives CDR1 MRHNA, CDR2 SNTAGT. After removal of 5 bases from V and 8 bases from J, the junction contained 8 bases not matched to a gene.

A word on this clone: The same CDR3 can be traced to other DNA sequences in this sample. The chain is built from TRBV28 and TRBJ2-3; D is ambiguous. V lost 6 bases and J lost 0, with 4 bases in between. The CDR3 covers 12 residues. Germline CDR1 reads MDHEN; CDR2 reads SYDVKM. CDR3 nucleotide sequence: TGTGCCAGCAGCCTTAGCACAGATACGCAGTATTTT. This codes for CASSLSTDTQYF.